These 22 T cell receptor beta chains originate from one sample sequenced in a study of T cell responses to AZD1222 COVID-19 vaccine. Assay: immunoSEQ multiplex PCR; the TCRdb copy retains only in-frame clones and omits some. The sample lists 75,000 to 100,000 clones; just over 85% were seen once. The sequenced sample was peripheral blood, obtained on day 0 of AZD1222 vaccination. The source is an adult in good health.

This clone showed up just once. This chain links TRBV15 with TRBJ1-6, with D tentatively TRBD1 (6 bases). This CDR3 comprises 14 residues. Germline V gene data show CDR1 as LNHNV and CDR2 as YYDKDF (reference sequence). V was trimmed by 8 bases and J by 7 bases, leaving 15 bases between them. The CDR3 spells CATGSTGKNSPLHF. The CDR3 region has the DNA TGTGCCACCGGATCAACAGGGAAGAATTCACCCCTCCACTTT. The whole variable domain, filled in from reference TRBV15 and TRBJ1-6, reads DAMVIQNPRYQVTQFGKPVTLSCSQTLNHNVMYWYQQKSSQAPKLLFHYYDKDFNNEADTPDNFQSRRPNTSFCFLDIRSPGLGDTAMYLCATGSTGKNSPLHFGNGTRLTVT.

This clone was seen a few times. The CDR3 bases are TGTGCCAGTAGTATTCGGGCAGCGGACAATGAGCAGTTCTTC. Protein product: CASSIRAADNEQFF. This chain joins TRBV19 and TRBJ2-1; D might be TRBD2 (5 bases). CDR3 length equals 14 residues. Germline CDR1 reads LNHDA; CDR2 reads SQIVND (reference sequence). Trimming took off 3 bases at V and 5 bases at J, with 11 bases between the two ends. The full variable domain, with the rest looked up from reference TRBV19 and TRBJ2-1, is DGGITQSPKYLFRKEGQNVTLSCEQNLNHDAMYWYRQDPGQGLRLIYYSQIVNDFQKGDIAEGYSVSREKKESFPLTVTSAQKNPTAFYLCASSIRAADNEQFFGPGTRLTVL.

The rearrangement joins TRBV20-1 to TRBJ1-5, with 7 positions matching TRBD1. J was trimmed by 2 bases and V by 3 bases; bases with no gene match: 13. The germline CDR1 and CDR2 sequences are DFQATT and SNEGSKA (reference sequence). The CDR3 contains 17 residues. The CDR3 reads CSASGMLTGPGNQPQHF. The CDR3 DNA reads TGCAGTGCTAGTGGAATGTTGACAGGGCCGGGCAATCAGCCCCAGCATTTT.

This chain connects TRBV30 to TRBJ2-3; 13 bases align to TRBD2. The CDR3 consists of 17 residues. V shed 8 bases and J 0 bases; nucleotides not matched to a gene: 11. The germline gives CDR1 GTSNPN, CDR2 SVGIG (reference sequence). The CDR3 DNA sequence: TGTGCCGGAGGACTAGCGGGAGCCCCGCGTAGCACAGATACGCAGTATTTT. Residues: CAGGLAGAPRSTDTQYF.

In its sample, this clone was seen a few times. CDR3 bases: TGTGCCAGCAGGGGCGACGGGTTTGGGGATGAAAAACTGTTTTTT. Its protein product is CASRGDGFGDEKLFF. The rearrangement uses TRBV6-5 and TRBJ1-4; the D is unclear. Trimming pared 6 bases from V and 6 bases from J, leaving 17 bases between. The V gene's germline CDR1 is MNHEY and CDR2 SVGAGI. The CDR3 is 15 amino acids.

To note about this clone: Other DNA sequences in the same sample also yield this CDR3. The chain links TRBV5-1 to TRBJ2-5; 9 bases are a match to TRBD2. V lost 2 bases, J lost 2 bases, and 1 base stayed unmatched. Germline CDR1 SGHRS, CDR2 YFSETQ. The CDR3 is 14 amino acids. CDR3 in amino acids: CASSLAGGQETQYF. CDR3 nucleotides: TGCGCCAGCAGCTTAGCGGGGGGACAAGAGACCCAGTACTTC.

The J gene is TRBJ2-1, the V gene TRBV29-1; 12 nucleotides line up with TRBD2. The CDR3 consists of 13 residues. V dropped 8 bases and J dropped 7; count of bases not matched to a gene: 6. Germline V gene lookup returns CDR1 SQVTM and CDR2 ANQGSEA. In nucleotides, the CDR3 is TGCAGCACGAGGACTAGCGGGGAAAATGAGCAGTTCTTC. This encodes CSTRTSGENEQFF.

J is TRBJ2-3 and V is TRBV11-2; D ambiguous. Trimming shortened V by 0 bases and J by 3 bases, and 16 bases separated the two germline ends. The CDR3 sequence is 17 residues long. Per the germline V gene, CDR1 is SGHAT and CDR2 is FQNNGV. DNA of the CDR3: TGTGCCAGCAGCTTAGATCCCCCGGCTTTGGCTACAGATACGCAGTATTTT. Translating gives CASSLDPPALATDTQYF. Based on the CDR3 plus reference TRBV11-2 and TRBJ2-3, the full variable domain is EAGVAQSPRYKIIEKRQSVAFWCNPISGHATLYWYQQILGQGPKLLIQFQNNGVVDDSQLPKDRFSAERLKGVDSTLKIQPAKLEDSAVYLCASSLDPPALATDTQYFGPGTRLTVL.

The chain joins TRBV5-6 to TRBJ2-3; D possibly matches TRBD1 or TRBD2 (5 bases each). V was trimmed by 0 bases and J by 5 bases, leaving 7 bases between them. This CDR3 is built from 13 residues. The V gene's germline CDR1 is SGHDT and CDR2 YYEEEE. The CDR3 DNA reads TGTGCCAGCAGCTTGGTTGGGGGAGATACGCAGTATTTT. Amino acids: CASSLVGGDTQYF.

This chain links TRBV7-8 with TRBJ1-1; weak D call: TRBD1 (5 bases). Per germline, CDR1 SGHVS and CDR2 FQNEAQ. The CDR3 is made up of 15 amino acids. With 5 bases removed from V and 3 bases from J, the gap between germline ends came to 16 bases. CDR3 nucleotide sequence: TGTGCCAGCAGCCACCCTGGGGGGGAGTACACTGAAGCTTTCTTT. It specifies CASSHPGGEYTEAFF.

The genes are TRBV5-1 and TRBJ1-3; no firm D call. CDR1 is SGHRS, CDR2 YFSETQ, per germline. The CDR3 totals 15 residues. With 1 base removed from V and 2 bases from J, the gap between germline ends came to 10 bases. DNA for the CDR3: TGCGCCAGCAGCTTGCCAAGGGAGCCTGGAAACACCATATATTTT. Its protein product is CASSLPREPGNTIYF. The variable domain in full, with the rest retrieved from reference TRBV5-1 and TRBJ1-3, is KAGVTQTPRYLIKTRGQQVTLSCSPISGHRSVSWYQQTPGQGLQFLFEYFSETQRNKGNFPGRFSGRQFSNSRSEMNVSTLELGDSALYLCASSLPREPGNTIYFGEGSWLTVV.

The chain recombines TRBV29-1 with TRBJ1-2; 9 nucleotides match TRBD1. CDR1 SQVTM and CDR2 ANQGSEA come from the germline V gene. CDR3 length equals 16 residues. After removal of 7 bases from V and 3 bases from J, the junction contained 15 bases not matched to a gene. CDR3 sequence (DNA): TGCAGCGCCTACAAACCGGGACAGGGAAGGGACTATGGCTACACCTTC. It specifies CSAYKPGQGRDYGYTF.

The chain combines TRBV2 with TRBJ1-5; 9 bases match TRBD1. The CDR3 is made up of 14 amino acids. CDR1 SNHLY and CDR2 FYNNEI come from the germline V gene. V was pared by 6 bases and J by 6 bases, with 6 bases of the junction left unmatched. This CDR3 reads CASRYRGPGQPQHF. Here the CDR3 DNA reads TGTGCCAGCAGATACAGGGGGCCGGGTCAGCCCCAGCATTTT.

The V gene is TRBV27, the J gene TRBJ1-1; D gene ambiguous. The CDR3 runs to 13 residues. The V end lost 2 bases, the J end lost 6 bases, and 10 bases lay between the germline ends. CDR1 MNHEY and CDR2 SMNVEV come from the germline V gene (reference sequence). The CDR3 protein is CASSLTQVSEAFF. In DNA form, the CDR3 reads TGTGCCAGCAGTTTAACACAAGTTTCTGAAGCTTTCTTT.

This chain connects TRBV18 to TRBJ1-5; 7 nucleotides agree with TRBD1. The length of the CDR3 is 15 residues. The J segment lost 7 bases and the V segment lost 4 bases, leaving 10 bases of the junction unmatched. The V gene's germline CDR1 is KGHSH and CDR2 LQKENI. The CDR3 nucleotides read TGTGCCAGCTCACTCTCGACAGGGCAAGGACAGCCCCAGCATTTT. Its translation: CASSLSTGQGQPQHF.

The V and J genes are TRBV30 and TRBJ2-3; D is unclear. Trimming removed 3 bases from V and 1 base from J, with 20 bases in between. The CDR3 has 17 residues. Germline values: CDR1 GTSNPN, CDR2 SVGIG (reference sequence). CDR3 loop: CAWSSIPLGIRTDTQYF. DNA for the CDR3: TGTGCCTGGAGCTCTATCCCCCTAGGGATCCGCACAGATACGCAGTATTTT.

The chain employs TRBV2 and TRBJ2-5; tentative D call: TRBD2 (6 bases). Germline lookup yields CDR1 SNHLY and CDR2 FYNNEI. This CDR3 has 14 residues. Trimming took 4 bases from V and 5 from J, leaving 14 bases between them. The CDR3 DNA reads TGTGCCAGCAGTGGCTCCGGGAGTAGGGAGACCCAGTACTTC. Translation gives CASSGSGSRETQYF.

V is TRBV10-3 and J is TRBJ2-1; 8 bases line up with TRBD2. V trimming: 6 bases; J trimming: 4 bases; junction bases outside the gene matches: 8. Per the germline V gene, CDR1 is ENHRY and CDR2 is SYGVKD. CDR3 length: 15 amino acids. Here the CDR3 reads CAIRGIAGSYNEQFF. The CDR3 bases are TGTGCCATCAGAGGGATAGCGGGATCATACAATGAGCAGTTCTTC.

This CDR3 is CASSLVGTGGAGFTEAFF. The CDR3 nucleotides are TGCGCCAGCAGCTTGGTAGGGACAGGGGGCGCGGGCTTCACTGAAGCTTTCTTT. The chain employs TRBV5-1 and TRBJ1-1, with 12 bases aligning to TRBD1. V shed 0 bases, J shed 4 bases, and the junction held 10 bases outside the gene matches. There are 18 residues in the CDR3. Germline assignment: CDR1 SGHRS and CDR2 YFSETQ.

The rearrangement links TRBV24-1 to TRBJ2-5; TRBD2 aligns across 7 bases. The length of the CDR3 is 17 residues. Germline loops: CDR1 KGHDR, CDR2 SFDVKD. Trimming cost V 4 bases and J 5 bases; bases outside gene matches: 15. The DNA for the CDR3 is TGTGCCACCAGTGACCCCACTAGCGCCCAGAGGTGGGAGACCCAGTACTTC. Translating gives CATSDPTSAQRWETQYF.

The chain combines TRBV6-1 with TRBJ2-1, with a possible D match to TRBD1 (6 bases). V lost 1 base and J 4 bases, leaving 14 bases between the germline ends. The CDR3 is 16 amino acids. In germline, CDR1 is MNHNS, CDR2 SASEGT. The CDR3 reads CASSEDVWTAYNEQFF. As DNA, the CDR3 is TGTGCCAGCAGTGAAGACGTGTGGACAGCTTACAATGAGCAGTTCTTC.

The chain is built from TRBV11-1 and TRBJ1-1; 9 bases fit TRBD1. The CDR3 length is 14 residues. Trimming cost V 5 bases and J 3 bases; bases outside gene matches: 4. Germline V lookup: CDR1 SGHAT, CDR2 FQDESV (reference sequence). The DNA for the CDR3 is TGTGCCAGCAGCCGAAGACAGGGGGACACTGAAGCTTTCTTT. It codes for CASSRRQGDTEAFF. Complete variable domain (other parts from reference TRBV11-1 and TRBJ1-1): EAEVAQSPRYKITEKSQAVAFWCDPISGHATLYWYRQILGQGPELLVQFQDESVVDDSQLPKDRFSAERLKGVDSTLKIQPAELGDSAMYLCASSRRQGDTEAFFGQGTRLTVV.